The 29 T cell receptor beta chains listed next were all sequenced from one sample in a study of T-cell memory formation after mild COVID-19. TCRdb processed the 5' RACE reads anew with MiXCR; each CDR3 protein has one entry. The sample lists about 57,000 distinct CDR3 sequences, about 12% occurring once. The sample was PBMCs or a T cell subset sorted from them (not recorded which). The receptors come from a man between 18 and 29 years old who had mild COVID-19 (a few samples of this study predate the infection). Cell type and time point are not known.

The genes are TRBV4-1 and TRBJ1-1; no firm D call. The CDR3 runs 14 residues. Germline assignment: CDR1 MGHRA and CDR2 YSYEKL. V lost 3 bases to trimming and J lost 0 bases, with 8 bases between them. The CDR3, as DNA: TGCGCCAGCAGCCAGGGATTATTGAACACTGAAGCTTTCTTT. Amino acid sequence: CASSQGLLNTEAFF.

J is TRBJ1-2 and V is TRBV6-5; D is unclear. The germline gives CDR1 MNHEY, CDR2 SVGAGI. The germline V and J ends were trimmed by 2 bases and 10 bases, with 11 bases remaining between them. The CDR3 is 12 residues long. The CDR3 sequence is CASSYDSFDYTF. The DNA of the CDR3 is TGTGCCAGCAGTTACGACTCCTTTGACTACACCTTC.

A few counts support this clonotype. The chain couples TRBV20-1 to TRBJ2-5, with no clear D. This CDR3 is 13 amino acids long. Trimming took 0 bases from V and 2 from J, leaving 7 bases between them. Per the germline V gene, CDR1 is DFQATT and CDR2 is SNEGSKA (reference sequence). The CDR3 DNA is TGCAGTGCTAGAGATTGGGCTCAAGAGACCCAGTACTTC. It is translated as CSARDWAQETQYF.

The chain couples TRBV12-3 or TRBV12-4 to TRBJ1-4, with D maybe TRBD1 (6 bases). V gave up 1 base and J gave up 8 bases, with 14 bases separating them. This CDR3 is built from 15 residues. The DNA of the CDR3 is TGTGCCAGCAGTTTAGGTCCAGGGGAGAGGGAAAAACTGTTTTTT. This gives the protein CASSLGPGEREKLFF.

This chain connects TRBV20-1 to TRBJ1-2; 9 bases map to TRBD1. The CDR3 is made up of 15 amino acids. After removal of 0 bases from V and 1 base from J, the junction contained 3 bases not matched to a gene. Germline CDR1 and CDR2: DFQATT and SNEGSKA (reference sequence). CDR3 coding DNA: TGCAGTGCTAGAGATAGGACAGGGGTTAACTATGGCTACACCTTC. Translating it yields CSARDRTGVNYGYTF.

This clonotype occurred a few times. The V and J genes are TRBV28 and TRBJ2-5, with D possibly TRBD2 on 5 matching bases. The CDR3 is 18 amino acids. Trimming removed 1 base at V and 6 bases at J, with 24 bases between. Germline CDR1 MDHEN, CDR2 SYDVKM. Here the CDR3 DNA reads TGTGCCAGCAGTTTATTGAGCGGTCGGGGAGTACAAAGGAAGACCCAGTACTTC. As protein: CASSLLSGRGVQRKTQYF.

This clonotype has only a few counts. The J gene is TRBJ1-1, the V gene TRBV7-2; unclear D gene. CDR1 is SGHTA and CDR2 is FQGNSA in the germline V gene. The CDR3 length is 13 residues. Trimming cost V 5 bases and J 7 bases, with 14 bases left between them. CDR3 sequence: CASSTRSAGEAFF. CDR3 bases: TGTGCCAGCAGCACCAGATCGGCGGGTGAAGCTTTCTTT.

This chain joins TRBV19 and TRBJ2-1, with 11 bases that match TRBD2. The junction had 12 bases not matched to a gene; V was cut back by 5 bases and J by 6 bases. Germline loops: CDR1 LNHDA, CDR2 SQIVND (reference sequence). The CDR3 spans 17 residues. CDR3 sequence: CASSPEPLAGGINEQFF. CDR3 DNA: TGTGCCAGTAGTCCCGAACCCCTAGCGGGGGGCATCAATGAGCAGTTCTTC.

This clonotype was seen many times. V is TRBV7-2 and J is TRBJ2-2; no definite D call. This CDR3 has 13 residues. V lost 4 bases, J lost 7 bases, and 10 bases lay in between. The V gene's germline CDR1 is SGHTA and CDR2 FQGNSA. For the CDR3, the DNA is TGTGCCAGCAGCTGGGTGCGGAGCGGGGAGCTGTTTTTT. Translated, it gives CASSWVRSGELFF.

This chain joins TRBV7-2 and TRBJ1-6; maybe TRBD1 (5 bases). This CDR3 is built from 13 residues. CDR1 and CDR2 (germline): SGHTA, FQGNSA. Deletions cut 3 bases from V and 6 bases from J, with 6 bases between. CDR3 amino acids: CASSLQGNSPLHF. CDR3 in DNA: TGTGCCAGCAGCTTGCAGGGTAATTCACCCCTCCACTTT.

This clonotype was counted a few times. In DNA form, the CDR3 reads TGTGCCAGCAGCGAGAGCACAGATACGCAGTATTTT. This codes for CASSESTDTQYF. The chain employs TRBV7-3 and TRBJ2-3; D uncertain. Between the trimmed V and J ends, which lost 5 bases and 0 bases, there was a span of 3 bases. This CDR3 spans 12 amino acids. From germline, CDR1 is SGHTA and CDR2 FQGTGA.

In its sample, this clonotype was seen many times. The chain is built from TRBV20-1 and TRBJ2-3; the D gene is possibly TRBD2 (5 bases). V lost 6 bases and J lost 2, with 15 bases in between. The CDR3 totals 14 residues. The germline V gene encodes CDR1 DFQATT and CDR2 SNEGSKA (reference sequence). In nucleotides, the CDR3 is TGCAGTGCCTTAATTGAGGGCGCCACAGATACGCAGTATTTT. Translated: CSALIEGATDTQYF.

This clonotype has ten or more counts. This rearrangement joins TRBV7-3 to TRBJ2-6, with TRBD1 matching 8 bases. V was pared by 6 bases and J by 1 base, with 2 bases of the junction left unmatched. This CDR3 has 15 residues. Germline CDR1 and CDR2: SGHTA and FQGTGA. The CDR3 spells CASSRDRSGANVLTF. The DNA of the CDR3 is TGTGCCAGCAGTCGGGACAGGTCTGGGGCCAACGTCCTGACTTTC.

The sample holds a few counts of this clonotype. V is TRBV20-1 and J is TRBJ1-2, with D unclear. The CDR3 is 14 residues long. Trimming pared 2 bases from V and 4 bases from J, leaving 14 bases between. Germline CDR1 DFQATT, CDR2 SNEGSKA (reference sequence). The CDR3 sequence: CSARTSEGVYGYTF. CDR3 bases: TGCAGTGCTAGAACTAGTGAGGGCGTCTATGGCTACACCTTC.

This clonotype has a count of ten or more. The rearrangement joins TRBV2 to TRBJ1-4; no definite D call. The V gene's germline CDR1 is SNHLY and CDR2 FYNNEI. Trimming left V 8 bases short and J 3 bases short, with 7 bases between. The CDR3 contains 12 residues. The CDR3 sequence is CASAGANEKLFF. The CDR3 DNA follows: TGTGCCAGCGCTGGGGCTAATGAAAAACTGTTTTTT.

This clonotype was counted ten times or more. This chain connects TRBV5-6 to TRBJ2-5; unclear D gene. Germline CDR1 SGHDT, CDR2 YYEEEE. This CDR3 comprises 12 residues. V was shortened by 7 bases and J by 7 bases, with 14 bases between the two germline ends. The CDR3 region is CASGRTSGTQYF. As DNA, the CDR3 is TGTGCCAGCGGAAGAACTTCGGGGACCCAGTACTTC.

This clonotype qualifies as medium-sized. The V and J genes are TRBV7-2 and TRBJ2-1; 10 positions agree with TRBD2. Per germline, CDR1 SGHTA and CDR2 FQGNSA. The junction had 3 bases not matched to a gene; V was cut back by 5 bases and J by 2 bases. The CDR3 is 15 amino acids. Written as DNA, the CDR3 is TGTGCCAGCAGCCAGCTAGCGGGGGCCTACAATGAGCAGTTCTTC. This translates into CASSQLAGAYNEQFF.

In this sample, this clonotype turned up once. CDR3 DNA: TGTGCCAGCAGCCAAGATAACCGGGGGACAGGGTTTTCTAGCGGGGAGCTGTTTTTT. This gives the protein CASSQDNRGTGFSSGELFF. The chain combines TRBV3-1 with TRBJ2-2; 9 bases map to TRBD1. From germline, CDR1 is LGHDT and CDR2 YNNKEL (reference sequence). The V and J ends lost 0 bases and 7 bases, in that order; junction bases with no gene match: 15. This CDR3 contains 19 residues. The complete variable domain, with remaining parts taken from reference TRBV3-1 and TRBJ2-2, reads DTAVSQTPKYLVTQMGNDKSIKCEQNLGHDTMYWYKQDSKKFLKIMFSYNNKELIINETVPNRFSPKSPDKAHLNLHINSLELGDSAVYFCASSQDNRGTGFSSGELFFGEGSRLTVL.

V gene TRBV21-1 combines with J gene TRBJ2-7; the D call of TRBD1 is as the table states it, not checked on the DNA. TRBV21-1 constitutes a pseudogene. CDR3 size: 13 residues. The chain's CDR3 is CASSITGGYEQYV. DNA of the CDR3: TGTGCCAGCAGCATAACAGGGGGTTACGAGCAGTACGTC.

This clonotype was counted once. The CDR3 loop is CASSPMTGGRAEAFF. CDR3 sequence (DNA): TGTGCCAGTAGTCCAATGACAGGGGGCAGGGCTGAAGCTTTCTTT. V is TRBV19 and J is TRBJ1-1; 10 bases fit TRBD1. The CDR3 contains 15 residues. CDR1 and CDR2 (germline): LNHDA, SQIVND (reference sequence). V lost 5 bases, J lost 6 bases, and 9 bases stayed unmatched. The full variable domain, rest sourced from reference TRBV19 and TRBJ1-1, is DGGITQSPKYLFRKEGQNVTLSCEQNLNHDAMYWYRQDPGQGLRLIYYSQIVNDFQKGDIAEGYSVSREKKESFPLTVTSAQKNPTAFYLCASSPMTGGRAEAFFGQGTRLTVV.

There are a few counts of this clonotype. This sequence joins TRBV7-9 and TRBJ2-5; 13 bases are a match to TRBD2. The CDR3 covers 19 residues. V lost 5 bases, J lost 9 bases, and 21 bases stayed unmatched. Germline loops: CDR1 SEHNR, CDR2 FQNEAQ (reference sequence). The CDR3 here is CASSPTLSGTSGTRGAQYF. CDR3 nucleotide sequence: TGTGCCAGCAGCCCCACCCTCTCCGGGACTAGCGGGACAAGGGGGGCCCAGTACTTC.

The chain couples TRBV28 to TRBJ1-3, with a weak D call TRBD1 (6 bases). The length of the CDR3 is 14 residues. V was pared by 3 bases and J by 5 bases, with 11 bases between. Looked up from germline, CDR1 is MDHEN and CDR2 is SYDVKM. CDR3 coding DNA: TGTGCCAGCAGTTTTGCGGACAGCCGAAACACCATATATTTT. Translated: CASSFADSRNTIYF.

The chain uses TRBV11-2 and TRBJ1-1; 9 bases match TRBD1. CDR1 is SGHAT and CDR2 is FQNNGV in the germline V gene. V lost 5 bases, J lost 5 bases, and 12 bases stayed unmatched. CDR3 size: 16 residues. The CDR3 nucleotides are TGTGCCAGCAGCCCCGGGACAGGGTTGTTTGAAACTGAAGCTTTCTTT. Amino acid sequence: CASSPGTGLFETEAFF. Supplemented by reference TRBV11-2 and TRBJ1-1, the full variable domain reads EAGVAQSPRYKIIEKRQSVAFWCNPISGHATLYWYQQILGQGPKLLIQFQNNGVVDDSQLPKDRFSAERLKGVDSTLKIQPAKLEDSAVYLCASSPGTGLFETEAFFGQGTRLTVV.

The rearrangement uses TRBV19 and TRBJ2-7, with 10 nucleotides matching TRBD1. The germline V gene encodes CDR1 LNHDA and CDR2 SQIVND (reference sequence). Unmatched junction bases numbered 8, after V lost 6 bases and J lost 3 bases. The CDR3 is made up of 15 amino acids. CDR3 DNA sequence: TGTGCCAGTAGCCCTATGACAGGGGGCGTCTACGAGCAGTACTTC. Translation gives CASSPMTGGVYEQYF.

This clonotype was detected ten times or more. The chain joins TRBV5-6 to TRBJ2-5, with 7 bases identical to TRBD1. This CDR3 has 14 amino acids. Germline-derived CDR1 and CDR2 are SGHDT and YYEEEE. J lost 5 bases, V lost 4 bases, and 8 bases had no gene match. CDR3: CASSTTGLGETQYF. CDR3 sequence (DNA): TGTGCCAGCAGCACGACAGGGCTGGGGGAGACCCAGTACTTC.

This chain joins TRBV7-2 and TRBJ1-1; 10 bases fit TRBD1. Germline V gives CDR1 SGHTA, CDR2 FQGNSA. Trimming took 5 bases from V and 4 from J; bases not matched to a gene: 4. This CDR3 contains 14 residues. The CDR3 is CASSRGTGVTEAFF. The CDR3 nucleotides read TGTGCCAGCAGCCGCGGGACAGGGGTCACTGAAGCTTTCTTT.

This sequence joins TRBV6-5 and TRBJ1-5; 7 nucleotides match TRBD1. The CDR3 runs 14 residues. Germline-derived CDR1 and CDR2 are MNHEY and SVGAGI. The ends lost 6 bases at V and 4 bases at J; junction bases unmatched: 6. The CDR3 DNA follows: TGTGCCAGCAGCCGCTACAGGGGTAATCAGCCCCAGCATTTT. This translates into CASSRYRGNQPQHF.

The chain carries TRBV6-5 and TRBJ2-3, with unresolved D. The ends were cut back, 6 bases at V and 6 bases at J, with 16 bases in the middle. Germline V gene data show CDR1 as MNHEY and CDR2 as SVGAGI. The CDR3 spans 14 residues. The CDR3 protein is CASSRGSPGDTQYF. The DNA for the CDR3 is TGTGCCAGCAGCCGTGGATCGCCCGGGGATACGCAGTATTTT.

This clonotype was found once. The chain links TRBV11-2 to TRBJ2-1, with TRBD1 identical over 7 bases. J gave up 2 bases and V 5 bases, and 9 bases lay outside the gene matches. CDR1 SGHAT and CDR2 FQNNGV come from the germline V gene. The CDR3 contains 16 residues. The CDR3 nucleotides are TGTGCCAGCAGCCTCACGCGACAGGGTACCTACAATGAGCAGTTCTTC. Protein: CASSLTRQGTYNEQFF.